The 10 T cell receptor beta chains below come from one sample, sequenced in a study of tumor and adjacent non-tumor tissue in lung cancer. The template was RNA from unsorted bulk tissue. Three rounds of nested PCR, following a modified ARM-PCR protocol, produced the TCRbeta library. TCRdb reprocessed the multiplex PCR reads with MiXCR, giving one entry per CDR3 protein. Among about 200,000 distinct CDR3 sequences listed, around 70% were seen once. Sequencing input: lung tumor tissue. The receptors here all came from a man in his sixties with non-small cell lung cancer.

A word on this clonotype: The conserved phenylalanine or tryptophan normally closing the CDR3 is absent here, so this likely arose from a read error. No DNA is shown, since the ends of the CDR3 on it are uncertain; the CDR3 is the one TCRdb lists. The CDR3 reads CASGNGGVTRYEQYI. The chain employs TRBV6-5 and TRBJ2-7; the table's D call of TRBD1 was not tested on the DNA. Per germline, CDR1 MNHEY and CDR2 SVGAGI. The CDR3 contains 15 residues when both ends are counted.

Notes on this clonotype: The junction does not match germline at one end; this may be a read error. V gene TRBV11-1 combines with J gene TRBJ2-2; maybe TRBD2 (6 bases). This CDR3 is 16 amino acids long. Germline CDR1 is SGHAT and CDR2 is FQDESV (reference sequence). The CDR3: CASSFYGARNTRELLF. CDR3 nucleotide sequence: TGTGCCAGCAGCTTCTACGGGGCGCGAAACACCCGGGAGCTGCTTTTT.

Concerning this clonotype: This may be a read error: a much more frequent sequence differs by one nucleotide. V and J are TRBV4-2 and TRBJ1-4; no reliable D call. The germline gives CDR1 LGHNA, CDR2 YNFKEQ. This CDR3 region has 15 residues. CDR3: CTSSRDLHGEEKLFF. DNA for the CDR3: TGTACCAGCAGCCGAGACTTACACGGAGAGGAAAAACTGTTTTTT.

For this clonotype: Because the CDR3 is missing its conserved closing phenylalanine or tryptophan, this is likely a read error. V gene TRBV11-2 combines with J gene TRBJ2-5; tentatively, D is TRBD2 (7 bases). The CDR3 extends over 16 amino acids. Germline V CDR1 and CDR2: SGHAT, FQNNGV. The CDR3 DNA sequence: TGTGCCAGCAGCTCCACAATGGGGGGGCCAAATGAGACTCAGTACTCC. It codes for CASSSTMGGPNETQYS.

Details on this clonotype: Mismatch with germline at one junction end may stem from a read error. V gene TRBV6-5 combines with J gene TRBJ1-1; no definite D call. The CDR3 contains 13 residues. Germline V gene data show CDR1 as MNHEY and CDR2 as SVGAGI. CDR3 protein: CANSYKGDTEAFF. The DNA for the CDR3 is TGTGCCAACAGTTACAAGGGTGACACTGAAGCTTTCTTT.

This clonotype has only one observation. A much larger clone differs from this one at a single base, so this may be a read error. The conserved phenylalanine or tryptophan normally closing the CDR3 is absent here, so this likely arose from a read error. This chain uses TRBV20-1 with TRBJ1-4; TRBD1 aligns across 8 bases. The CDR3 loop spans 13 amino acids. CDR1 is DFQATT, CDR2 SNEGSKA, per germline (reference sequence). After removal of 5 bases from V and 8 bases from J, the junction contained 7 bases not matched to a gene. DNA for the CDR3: TGCAGTGCTTCGGGACAGGCGGGCGAAAAACTGTTTTAT. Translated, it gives CSASGQAGEKLFY.

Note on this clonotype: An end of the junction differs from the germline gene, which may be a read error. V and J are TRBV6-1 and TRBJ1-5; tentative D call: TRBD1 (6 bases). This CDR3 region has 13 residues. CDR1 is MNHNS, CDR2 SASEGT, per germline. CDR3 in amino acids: CASSEQGRQAQRF. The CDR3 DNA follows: TGTGCCAGCAGTGAACAGGGGAGGCAGGCCCAGCGTTTT.

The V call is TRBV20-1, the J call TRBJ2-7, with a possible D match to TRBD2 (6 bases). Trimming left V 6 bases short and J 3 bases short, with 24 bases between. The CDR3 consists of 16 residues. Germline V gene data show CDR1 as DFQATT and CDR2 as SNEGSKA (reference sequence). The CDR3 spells CSARRGGFAGIYEQYF. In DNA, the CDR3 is TGCAGTGCCCGAAGGGGAGGATTCGCGGGTATCTACGAGCAGTACTTC.

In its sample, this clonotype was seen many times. CDR3 in amino acids: CASSPHHRGNTEAFF. The CDR3, as DNA: TGTGCCAGCAGCCCCCACCACAGGGGGAACACTGAAGCTTTCTTT. The rearrangement uses TRBV6-6 and TRBJ1-1; 7 bases line up with TRBD1. Looked up from germline, CDR1 is MNHNY and CDR2 is SVGAGI (reference sequence). V shed 6 bases and J 1 base; nucleotides not matched to a gene: 8. CDR3 length: 15 amino acids.

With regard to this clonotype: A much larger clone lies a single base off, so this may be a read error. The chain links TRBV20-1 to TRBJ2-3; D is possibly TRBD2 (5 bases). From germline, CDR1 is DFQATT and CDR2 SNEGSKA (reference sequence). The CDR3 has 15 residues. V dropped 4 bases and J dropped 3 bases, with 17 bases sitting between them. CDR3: CSATLLVGVTDTQYF. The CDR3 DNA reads TGCAGTGCTACGTTACTAGTGGGAGTAACAGATACGCAGTATTTT.